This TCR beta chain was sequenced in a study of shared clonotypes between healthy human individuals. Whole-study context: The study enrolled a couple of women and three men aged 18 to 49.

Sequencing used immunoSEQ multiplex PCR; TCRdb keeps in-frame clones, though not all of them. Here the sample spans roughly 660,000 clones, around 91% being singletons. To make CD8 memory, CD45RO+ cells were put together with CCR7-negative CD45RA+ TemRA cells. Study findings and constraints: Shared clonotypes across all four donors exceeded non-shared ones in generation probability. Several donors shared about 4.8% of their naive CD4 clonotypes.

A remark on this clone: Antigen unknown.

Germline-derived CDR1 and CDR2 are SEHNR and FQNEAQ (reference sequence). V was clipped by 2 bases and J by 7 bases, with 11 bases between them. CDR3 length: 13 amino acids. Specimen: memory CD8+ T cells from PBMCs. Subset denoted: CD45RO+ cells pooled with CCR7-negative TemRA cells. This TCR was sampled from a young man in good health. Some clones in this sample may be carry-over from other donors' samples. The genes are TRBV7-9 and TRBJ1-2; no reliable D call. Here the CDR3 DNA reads TGTGCCAGCAGCTTATTCGGGGAGCGTGGCTACACCTTC. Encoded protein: CASSLFGERGYTF.